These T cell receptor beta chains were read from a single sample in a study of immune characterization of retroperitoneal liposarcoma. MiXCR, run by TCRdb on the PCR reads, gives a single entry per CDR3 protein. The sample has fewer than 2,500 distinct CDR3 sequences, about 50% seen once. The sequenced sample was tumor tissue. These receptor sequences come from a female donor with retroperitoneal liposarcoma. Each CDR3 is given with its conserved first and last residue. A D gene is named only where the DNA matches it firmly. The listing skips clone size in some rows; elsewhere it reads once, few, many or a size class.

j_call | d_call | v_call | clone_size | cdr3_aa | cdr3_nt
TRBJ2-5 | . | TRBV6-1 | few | CASSLSWNPSQETQYF | TGTGCCAGCAGTCTATCGTGGAACCCGAGTCAAGAGACCCAGTACTTC
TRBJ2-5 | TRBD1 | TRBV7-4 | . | CASSSSYGQGAKETQYF | TGTGCCAGCAGCTCTAGTTACGGACAGGGGGCGAAAGAGACCCAGTACTTC
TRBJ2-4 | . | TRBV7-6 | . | CASSRTNGDIQYF | TGTGCCAGCAGCCGGACCAACGGGGACATTCAGTACTTC
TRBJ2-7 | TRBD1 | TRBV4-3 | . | CASSQGDRGPYEQYF | TGCGCCAGCAGCCAAGGAGACAGGGGTCCCTACGAGCAGTACTTC
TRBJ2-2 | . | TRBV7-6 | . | CASTDTNTGELFF | TGTGCCAGCACCGACACCAACACCGGGGAGCTGTTTTTT
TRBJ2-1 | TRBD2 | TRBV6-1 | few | CASSLLAGALHEQFF | TGTGCCAGCAGCCTACTAGCGGGAGCTCTCCATGAGCAGTTCTTC
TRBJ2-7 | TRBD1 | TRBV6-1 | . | CASSEGQGAIPFSYEQYF | TGTGCCAGCAGCGAAGGACAGGGGGCGATCCCTTTCTCCTACGAGCAGTACTTC
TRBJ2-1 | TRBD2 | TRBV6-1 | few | CASSDGGRAYEQFF | TGTGCCAGCAGTGACGGCGGGAGGGCTTACGAGCAGTTCTTC
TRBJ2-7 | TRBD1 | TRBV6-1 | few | CASTTGQGAWYEQYF | TGTGCCAGCACTACGGGACAGGGTGCGTGGTACGAGCAGTACTTC
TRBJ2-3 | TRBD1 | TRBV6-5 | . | CASSFTGQITDTQYF | TGTGCCAGCAGTTTCACGGGACAGATCACAGATACGCAGTATTTT
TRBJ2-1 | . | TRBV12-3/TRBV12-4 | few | CASRGGRRNNEQFF | TGTGCCAGCAGAGGTGGGAGAAGAAACAATGAGCAGTTCTTC
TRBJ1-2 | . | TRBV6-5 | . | CASSEQGEGYTF | TGTGCCAGCAGTGAGCAGGGTGAGGGCTACACCTTC
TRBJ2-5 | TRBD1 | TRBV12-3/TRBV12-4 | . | CASSSDRGTEETQYF | TGTGCCAGCAGTTCCGACAGGGGGACCGAAGAGACCCAGTACTTC
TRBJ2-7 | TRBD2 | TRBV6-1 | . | CASSLNPGLAAYEQYF | TGTGCCAGCAGTCTAAATCCGGGACTAGCGGCCTACGAGCAGTACTTC
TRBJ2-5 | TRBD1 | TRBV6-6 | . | CASSYTGQSGETQYF | TGTGCCAGCAGTTACACGGGACAGAGCGGCGAGACCCAGTACTTC
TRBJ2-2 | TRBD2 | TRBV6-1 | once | CASSEGLAVNTGELFF | TGTGCCAGCAGTGAAGGCCTAGCGGTTAACACCGGGGAGCTGTTTTTT
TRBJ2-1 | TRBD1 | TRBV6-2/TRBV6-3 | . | CASSYLTGTGGYEQFF | TGTGCCAGCAGTTACCTTACCGGGACAGGGGGCTACGAGCAGTTCTTC
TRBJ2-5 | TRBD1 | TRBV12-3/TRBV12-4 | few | CASSFPGQGVVETQYF | TGTGCCAGCAGTTTCCCGGGACAGGGTGTGGTGGAGACCCAGTACTTC
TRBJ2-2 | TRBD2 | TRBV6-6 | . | CASRERGGTGELFF | TGTGCCAGCAGAGAGCGGGGGGGCACCGGGGAGCTGTTTTTT
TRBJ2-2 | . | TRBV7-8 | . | CASSLAGSEDTGELFF | TGTGCCAGCAGCTTAGCGGGATCTGAGGACACCGGGGAGCTGTTTTTT
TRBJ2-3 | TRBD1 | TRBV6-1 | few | CASSVGGQAVSTDTQYF | TGTGCCAGCAGTGTCGGGGGACAGGCAGTTAGCACAGATACGCAGTATTTT
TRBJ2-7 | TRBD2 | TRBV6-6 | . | CASKEPGGAFGGGEQYF | TGTGCCAGTAAGGAGCCGGGAGGAGCATTTGGGGGGGGTGAGCAGTACTTC
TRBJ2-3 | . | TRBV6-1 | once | CASSETGRTDTQYF | TGTGCCAGCAGTGAAACGGGACGGACAGATACGCAGTATTTT
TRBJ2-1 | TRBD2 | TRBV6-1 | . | CASSEPGGSYNEQFF | TGTGCCAGCAGTGAGCCGGGGGGGTCCTACAATGAGCAGTTCTTC
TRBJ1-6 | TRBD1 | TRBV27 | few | CASSDRVSSYNSPLHF | TGTGCCAGCAGCGACAGGGTGAGCTCCTATAATTCACCCCTCCACTTT
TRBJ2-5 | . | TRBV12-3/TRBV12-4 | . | CASSLLGQETQYF | TGTGCCAGCAGTTTGCTGGGGCAAGAGACCCAGTACTTC
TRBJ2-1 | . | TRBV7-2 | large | CASSFMTGFSRWRPGNEQFF | TGTGCCAGCAGCTTTATGACAGGTTTTTCCCGGTGGAGGCCCGGCAATGAGCAGTTCTTC
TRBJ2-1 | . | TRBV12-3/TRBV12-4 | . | CASSLGRRTYNEQFF | TGTGCCAGCAGTTTGGGGAGGCGGACCTACAATGAGCAGTTCTTC
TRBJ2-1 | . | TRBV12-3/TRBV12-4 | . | CASSPPHWGRSNNEQFF | TGTGCCAGCAGTCCCCCCCATTGGGGGAGGTCAAACAATGAGCAGTTCTTC
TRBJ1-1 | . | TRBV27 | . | CASSLLSGTEAFF | TGTGCCAGCAGTTTATTGTCAGGGACTGAAGCTTTCTTT
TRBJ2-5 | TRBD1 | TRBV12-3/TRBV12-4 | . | CASSLSQGAGNEQYF | TGTGCCAGCAGTTTGAGTCAGGGGGCGGGGAATGAGCAGTACTTC
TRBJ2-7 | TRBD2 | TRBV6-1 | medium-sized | CASSESLAGDEQYF | TGTGCCAGCAGTGAAAGCCTAGCGGGAGACGAGCAGTACTTC
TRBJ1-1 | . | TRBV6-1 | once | CASNPQPYLMNTEAFF | TGTGCCAGCAATCCGCAGCCTTACCTCATGAACACTGAAGCTTTCTTT
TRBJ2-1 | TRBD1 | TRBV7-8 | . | CASSSLADRAYEQFF | TGTGCCAGCAGCTCCCTCGCCGACAGGGCCTACGAGCAGTTCTTC
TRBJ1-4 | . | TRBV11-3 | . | CASSSDEKLFF | TGTGCCAGCAGCTCCGATGAAAAACTGTTTTTT
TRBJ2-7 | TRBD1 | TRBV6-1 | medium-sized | CAYGTGGASYEQYF | TGTGCCTACGGGACAGGGGGCGCTTCCTACGAGCAGTACTTC
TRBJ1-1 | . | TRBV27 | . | CASSLSPRGRVTEAFF | TGTGCCAGCAGTTTATCTCCCCGGGGGAGGGTCACTGAAGCTTTCTTT
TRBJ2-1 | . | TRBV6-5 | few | CASSRDNYNEQFF | TGTGCCAGCAGCCGGGACAATTACAATGAGCAGTTCTTC
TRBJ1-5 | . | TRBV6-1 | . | CASSITRFQNQPQHF | TGTGCCAGCAGTATAACACGCTTCCAAAATCAGCCCCAGCATTTT
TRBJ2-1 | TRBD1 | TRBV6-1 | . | CASTTGQGAWYEQFF | TGTGCCAGCACTACGGGACAGGGTGCGTGGTACGAGCAGTTCTTC
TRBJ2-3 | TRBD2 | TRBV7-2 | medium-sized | CASSLARGSGADTQYF | TGTGCCAGCAGCTTAGCTCGCGGGAGCGGAGCAGATACGCAGTATTTT
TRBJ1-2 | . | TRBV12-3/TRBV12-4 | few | CASRSDGPWDYGYTF | TGTGCCAGCAGGTCGGACGGCCCGTGGGACTATGGCTACACCTTC
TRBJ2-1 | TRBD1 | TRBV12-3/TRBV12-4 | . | CASRGTEFENEQFF | TGTGCCAGCAGAGGGACAGAATTTGAGAATGAGCAGTTCTTC
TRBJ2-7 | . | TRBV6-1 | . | CASREDNGYYEQYF | TGTGCCAGCAGAGAAGATAACGGCTACTACGAGCAGTACTTC
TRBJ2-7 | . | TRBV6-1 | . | CASRSGTRSEQYF | TGTGCCAGCAGGTCCGGGACACGCTCCGAGCAGTACTTC
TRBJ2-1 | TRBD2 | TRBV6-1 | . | CASSALAGGEQFF | TGTGCCAGCAGTGCGCTAGCGGGGGGTGAGCAGTTCTTC
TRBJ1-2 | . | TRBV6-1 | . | CASSVTEVGYGYTF | TGTGCCAGCAGTGTAACAGAGGTCGGCTATGGCTACACCTTC
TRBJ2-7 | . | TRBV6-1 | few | CASGGLLMYEQYF | TGTGCCAGCGGAGGCCTCCTTATGTACGAGCAGTACTTC
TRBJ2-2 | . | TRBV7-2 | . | CARDSPNTGELFF | TGTGCCAGAGACTCACCGAACACCGGGGAGCTGTTTTTT
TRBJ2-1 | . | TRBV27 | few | CASSDLAQTYNEQFF | TGTGCCAGCAGTGATCTAGCCCAAACCTACAATGAGCAGTTCTTC
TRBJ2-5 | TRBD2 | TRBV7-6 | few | CASSLGLAGINEQYF | TGTGCCAGCAGCTTGGGACTAGCGGGGATCAATGAGCAGTACTTC
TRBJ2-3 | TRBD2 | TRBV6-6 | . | CASSRTSGRADTQYF | TGTGCCAGCAGTCGGACTAGCGGGAGGGCAGATACGCAGTATTTT
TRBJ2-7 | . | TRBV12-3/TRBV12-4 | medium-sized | CASSLEWGAGTYEQYF | TGTGCCAGCAGTTTAGAGTGGGGAGCAGGAACCTACGAGCAGTACTTC
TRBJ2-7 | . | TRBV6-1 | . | CASSDKAGPYEQYF | TGTGCCAGCAGTGATAAGGCAGGTCCCTACGAGCAGTACTTC
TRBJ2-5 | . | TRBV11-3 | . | CASSPTGREQYF | TGTGCCAGCAGCCCGACAGGGAGGGAGCAGTACTTC
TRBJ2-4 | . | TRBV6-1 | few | CASSLGVGTGEQYF | TGTGCCAGCAGCCTGGGGGTCGGGACTGGTGAGCAGTACTTC
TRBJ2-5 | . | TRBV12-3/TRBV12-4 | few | CASSLEVPETQYF | TGTGCCAGCAGTTTAGAAGTTCCGGAGACCCAGTACTTC
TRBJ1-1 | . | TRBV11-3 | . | CASSLEERTGEAFF | TGTGCCAGCAGCTTAGAGGAAAGGACGGGTGAAGCTTTCTTT
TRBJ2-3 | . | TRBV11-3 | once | CASSSPRGGAADTQYF | TGTGCCAGCAGCTCCCCCCGTGGGGGGGCGGCAGATACGCAGTATTTT